A selection of T cell receptor beta chains follows, all from one sample in a study of blood T cell repertoires in COVID-19. TCRdb's copy holds only in-frame clones and misses some; the assay was immunoSEQ multiplex PCR. This sample has 410,000 or so clones, with around 91% found just once. Sequencing input: peripheral blood. Receptors originate from a woman aged 40 to 50 with COVID-19, enrolled during active disease. Each CDR3 is given with its conserved first and last residue. D genes are given only for firm matches.

length	V	J	D	DNA	CDR3
13	TRBV5-4	TRBJ1-2	-	TGTGCCAGCAGCTTGGACAGGGCGGATGGCTACACCTTC	CASSLDRADGYTF
18	TRBV4-3	TRBJ2-3	TRBD1	TGCGCCAGCAGCCAATTCCAACAGGGGGCTGGGGGCACAGATACGCAGTATTTT	CASSQFQQGAGGTDTQYF
13	TRBV5-1	TRBJ2-1	-	TGCGCCAGCAGCTTGGGGCGGAACAATGAGCAGTTCTTC	CASSLGRNNEQFF
14	TRBV7-8	TRBJ1-1	-	TGTGCCAGCACCCGGGGGGGGGCGGGCGCTGAAGCTTTCTTT	CASTRGGAGAEAFF
15	TRBV4-3	TRBJ1-2	TRBD1	TGCGCCAGCAGCCAAGATGACAGGGGAGGCTATGGCTACACCTTC	CASSQDDRGGYGYTF
15	TRBV5-1	TRBJ2-5	TRBD2	TGCGCCAGCAGCTTACTAGCGGGGGAGCAAGAGACCCAGTACTTC	CASSLLAGEQETQYF
15	TRBV5-1	TRBJ2-3	TRBD2	TGCGCCAGCAGCTTGGCCGGGGGGGTAGCTGATACGCAGTATTTT	CASSLAGGVADTQYF
14	TRBV7-6	TRBJ1-4	-	TGTGCCAGCAGACCACACGAGGTCCATGAAAAACTGTTTTTT	CASRPHEVHEKLFF
15	TRBV6-5	TRBJ1-6	TRBD1	TGTGCCAGCAGTTCCATCACAGGGGGAATTTCACCCCTCCACTTT	CASSSITGGISPLHF
18	TRBV6-2/TRBV6-3	TRBJ1-2	-	TGTGCCAGCAGCCCCCAGCCGGGACACCTTACCAAGGACTATGGCTACACCTTC	CASSPQPGHLTKDYGYTF
16	TRBV19	TRBJ2-2	-	TGTGCCAGTAGTATTAAATTAGGGGGAGAATCCGGGGAGCTGTTTTTT	CASSIKLGGESGELFF
15	TRBV5-4	TRBJ2-7	TRBD1	TGTGCCAGCACCATGGGTGAGGGACAGGGGTTCGAGCAGTACTTC	CASTMGEGQGFEQYF